This T cell receptor beta chain was found in a study of cytomegalovirus exposure and HLA in healthy donors. Germline CDR1 and CDR2: LGHNA and YNFKEQ. The V and J ends lost 0 bases and 5 bases, in that order; junction bases with no gene match: 10. CDR3 length: 18 residues. Points on this clone: Its cognate antigen is unknown.

Primers: 60 Vbeta forward and 13 Jbeta reverse. Authors' data handling: The count from a later analysis was about 80 million unique TCR beta chains, some 10 million of them shared. Data came from immunoSEQ multiplex PCR; TCRdb stores just in-frame clones and leaves some out. Clone size and the V and J calls come from that table; the DNA yielded D and trimming. Here the sample table reports tens of thousands of clones. Overall study findings and caveats: For cytomegalovirus status, the classifier reportedly gave diagnoses with high specificity and sensitivity. Immune exposure was documented only through CMV serostatus. Because they were indistinguishable, some V segments, including TRBV6-2 and TRBV6-3, were excluded.

Sequencing input: PBMCs. The sequence was collected from a male donor in good health and CMV-seronegative. The chain combines TRBV4-2 with TRBJ2-1; 10 bases line up with TRBD2. CDR3 region: CASSQELAGQTLHNEQFF. Here the CDR3 DNA reads TGTGCCAGCAGCCAAGAACTAGCGGGACAAACCCTCCACAATGAGCAGTTCTTC.